The 8 T cell receptor beta chains presented below share a single source sample, sequenced in a study of identical twins. TCRdb re-analysed the 5' RACE reads in MiXCR, keeping a single row per CDR3 protein. This sample has under 900,000 distinct CDR3 sequences; over 15% occur once, and the top ten carry around 13%. The sample was also reused in another study, on T cells expressing NK-cell markers.

The material sequenced was PBMCs. These receptors all come from a woman between 18 and 30 years old in good health.

The rearrangement links TRBV20-1 to TRBJ2-7; D may be TRBD2 (6 bases). Germline V gene lookup returns CDR1 DFQATT and CDR2 SNEGSKA (reference sequence). V gave up 3 bases and J gave up 3 bases, with 15 bases separating them. The CDR3 spans 14 residues. The CDR3 DNA follows: TGCAGTGCTAGTTTTCTAGCGAGGAGCTACGAGCAGTACTTC. Translated, it gives CSASFLARSYEQYF.

This chain joins TRBV15 and TRBJ1-2, with no clear D. The CDR3 is 12 amino acids. The V gene lost 7 bases and the J gene lost 7 bases, with 13 bases spanning the gap. Germline V gene sequence: CDR1 LNHNV, CDR2 YYDKDF (reference sequence). The CDR3 region is CATNANEGGYTF. DNA for the CDR3: TGTGCCACCAATGCCAATGAGGGTGGCTACACCTTC.

This chain connects TRBV27 to TRBJ2-7, with TRBD2 identical over 7 bases. Unmatched junction bases numbered 14, after V lost 6 bases and J lost 6 bases. Germline V gene sequence: CDR1 MNHEY, CDR2 SMNVEV (reference sequence). The CDR3 consists of 15 residues. This chain's CDR3 is CASSLLAGVLGEQYF. CDR3 bases: TGTGCCAGCAGCCTTCTCGCGGGAGTGTTGGGCGAGCAGTACTTC.

This clonotype was counted a single time. The chain links TRBV12-3 or TRBV12-4 to TRBJ2-7; weak D call: TRBD2 (6 bases). V was shortened by 3 bases and J by 7 bases, with 13 bases between the two germline ends. This CDR3 region has 13 residues. CDR3 region: CASSFGSSGEQYF. The DNA for the CDR3 is TGTGCCAGCAGTTTCGGGAGTAGTGGGGAGCAGTACTTC.

The sample holds a few counts of this clonotype. CDR3 coding DNA: TGTGCCAGCAGTTATTCGGGTCCTAGCGCCTACAATGAGCAGTTCTTC. Translated: CASSYSGPSAYNEQFF. The V and J genes are TRBV6-2 or TRBV6-3 and TRBJ2-1; tentative D call: TRBD2 (6 bases). V was cut by 3 bases and J by 2 bases, with 14 bases left in between. The CDR3 totals 16 residues. Germline lookup yields CDR1 MNHEY and CDR2 SVGEGT.

This clonotype was seen a few times. The rearrangement links TRBV20-1 to TRBJ2-1; D unclear. Trimming left V 1 base short and J 1 base short, with 17 bases between. The germline CDR1 and CDR2 sequences are DFQATT and SNEGSKA (reference sequence). The CDR3 loop spans 17 amino acids. The CDR3 loop is CSARADDDPGSYNEQFF. DNA for the CDR3: TGCAGTGCTAGAGCCGATGATGACCCCGGGTCCTACAATGAGCAGTTCTTC.

This chain uses TRBV5-1 with TRBJ1-1; D gene ambiguous. Trimming took 2 bases from V and 6 from J, leaving 14 bases between them. Per the germline V gene, CDR1 is SGHRS and CDR2 is YFSETQ. The CDR3 has 14 amino acids. The CDR3 bases are TGCGCCAGCAGCTTCGAGGGTAAACAGTCTGAAGCTTTCTTT. Its translation: CASSFEGKQSEAFF.

The V call is TRBV11-2, the J call TRBJ2-3; no clear D gene. Looked up from germline, CDR1 is SGHAT and CDR2 is FQNNGV. The CDR3 has 16 residues. Trimming left V 5 bases short and J 0 bases short, with 15 bases between. The CDR3 loop is CASSPGRSSSTDTQYF. DNA of the CDR3: TGTGCCAGCAGCCCTGGACGGTCTTCTAGCACAGATACGCAGTATTTT.